Below are 12 T cell receptor beta chains sequenced from a single sample in a study of blood T cell repertoires in COVID-19. TCRdb keeps only in-frame clones here, not all; method: immunoSEQ multiplex PCR. The data hold hundreds of thousands of clones, with approximately 80% observed a single time. The source material was peripheral blood. The receptor source for this set is a woman between 40 and 55 years old with active or convalescent COVID-19.

The chain's CDR3 is CSVGQGFYNEQFF. In nucleotides, the CDR3 is TGCAGCGTCGGACAGGGGTTCTACAATGAGCAGTTCTTC. This chain links TRBV29-1 with TRBJ2-1; 9 positions agree with TRBD1. The V and J ends lost 6 bases and 3 bases, in that order; junction bases with no gene match: 3. The CDR3 has 13 amino acids. Germline V gene sequence: CDR1 SQVTM, CDR2 ANQGSEA.

In this sample, this clone turned up many times. The rearrangement links TRBV7-3 to TRBJ2-1, with TRBD1 matching over 7 bases. Losses at the gene ends were 3 bases for V and 7 bases for J; bases not matched to a gene: 9. Germline CDR1 is SGHTA and CDR2 is FQGTGA. The CDR3 has 15 residues. CDR3 region: CASSFRDRLLNEQFF. The CDR3 coding sequence is TGTGCCAGCAGCTTCCGGGACAGACTCCTGAATGAGCAGTTCTTC.

In its sample, this clone was seen once. V and J are TRBV7-3 and TRBJ1-1; 10 bases line up with TRBD1. CDR1 SGHTA and CDR2 FQGTGA come from the germline V gene. CDR3 length: 13 residues. Losses at the gene ends were 5 bases for V and 6 bases for J; bases not matched to a gene: 3. CDR3 in amino acids: CASSKDRGAEAFF. CDR3 nucleotide sequence: TGTGCCAGCAGCAAGGACAGGGGGGCTGAAGCTTTCTTT.

The chain carries TRBV5-4 and TRBJ1-6; 10 nucleotides line up with TRBD1. Germline V CDR1 and CDR2: SGHNT, YYREEE (reference sequence). CDR3 length: 17 residues. V shed 2 bases, J shed 6 bases, and the junction held 8 bases outside the gene matches. CDR3 amino acids: CASSLSTGGAGNSPLHF. CDR3 bases: TGTGCCAGCAGCTTATCGACAGGGGGCGCGGGTAATTCACCCCTCCACTTT.

V usage is TRBV30 and J usage is TRBJ2-1; D possibly corresponds to TRBD2 (6 bases). Germline CDR1 and CDR2: GTSNPN and SVGIG (reference sequence). With 2 bases removed from V and 11 bases from J, the gap between germline ends came to 7 bases. The CDR3 has 10 residues. CDR3 bases: TGTGCCTGGAGTAGGACTAAGCAGTTCTTC. Translation: CAWSRTKQFF.

This clone appeared once. The genes are TRBV11-2 and TRBJ2-5, with a tentative D call TRBD1 (6 bases). The length of the CDR3 is 13 residues. Germline CDR1 is SGHAT and CDR2 is FQNNGV. The ends were cut back, 4 bases at V and 7 bases at J, with 13 bases in the middle. CDR3 region: CASSSTGIGTQYF. CDR3 sequence (DNA): TGTGCCAGCAGCTCCACAGGGATTGGGACCCAGTACTTC.

The chain links TRBV6-5 to TRBJ2-1; 7 bases fit TRBD2. Germline CDR1 reads MNHEY; CDR2 reads SVGAGI. The CDR3 sequence is 14 residues long. Trimming removed 4 bases from V and 4 bases from J; junction bases left unmatched: 4. The CDR3 protein is CASSSSGMYNEQFF. As DNA, the CDR3 is TGTGCCAGCAGTTCTAGCGGAATGTACAATGAGCAGTTCTTC.

The V gene is TRBV6-5, the J gene TRBJ1-2; D is uncertain. Germline-derived CDR1 and CDR2 are MNHEY and SVGAGI. V lost 6 bases and J 2 bases, leaving 10 bases between the germline ends. This CDR3 comprises 13 residues. The CDR3 nucleotides are TGTGCCAGCAGCCAAAGGCGGAACTATGGCTACACCTTC. Translation: CASSQRRNYGYTF.

Here the CDR3 reads CASSWTGVQETQYF. CDR3 coding DNA: TGCGCCAGCAGCTGGACAGGGGTCCAGGAGACCCAGTACTTC. This chain links TRBV5-1 with TRBJ2-5; 9 bases match TRBD1. This CDR3 region has 14 residues. Germline CDR1 SGHRS, CDR2 YFSETQ. With 3 bases clipped from V and 5 bases from J, the junction kept 5 bases outside the gene matches.

The chain joins TRBV6-6 to TRBJ1-1; 10 nucleotides align to TRBD1. Per germline, CDR1 MNHNY and CDR2 SVGAGI (reference sequence). The CDR3 is 16 amino acids. V was clipped by 4 bases and J by 5 bases; unmatched bases: 10. The CDR3, as DNA: TGTGCCAGCAGTTCACCACCGGGACAGGGGAGGACTGAAGCTTTCTTT. Its protein product is CASSSPPGQGRTEAFF.

The V call is TRBV6-6, the J call TRBJ1-2; D unclear. The V gene lost 4 bases and the J gene lost 7 bases, with 19 bases spanning the gap. Germline assignment: CDR1 MNHNY and CDR2 SVGAGI (reference sequence). CDR3 length: 15 residues. The DNA of the CDR3 is TGTGCCAGCAGTTCCCCGGAGGAAACAGCGGGTGGCTACACCTTC. It is translated as CASSSPEETAGGYTF.

V and J are TRBV6-5 and TRBJ1-4; TRBD1 matches 10 bases. Germline CDR1 is MNHEY and CDR2 is SVGAGI. The CDR3 totals 16 residues. J lost 7 bases, V lost 2 bases, and 7 bases had no gene match. CDR3 sequence (DNA): TGTGCCAGCAGTTACCCGACAGGGGGCGTACTTGAAAAACTGTTTTTT. Translating gives CASSYPTGGVLEKLFF.